This entry lists 20 T cell receptor beta chains sequenced from one sample in a study of control samples from healthy donors and cancer patients. TCRdb's table, derived via immunoSEQ multiplex PCR, lists solely in-frame clones and lacks some. The sample includes more than 95,000 clones, over 75% of them seen just once. The sample was PBMCs. The receptors were gathered from a woman between 45 and 60 years old with colorectal cancer.

J is TRBJ2-6 and V is TRBV7-3; D is perhaps TRBD2 (5 bases). V lost 0 bases and J lost 4, with 10 bases in between. Germline CDR1 SGHTA, CDR2 FQGTGA. The CDR3 runs to 16 residues. The CDR3 sequence: CASSLTGISGANVLTF. CDR3 sequence (DNA): TGTGCCAGCAGCTTAACCGGGATCTCCGGGGCCAACGTCCTGACTTTC.

The chain recombines TRBV27 with TRBJ1-1; maybe TRBD1 (6 bases). V was cut by 5 bases and J by 1 base, with 8 bases left in between. Germline CDR1 and CDR2: MNHEY and SMNVEV (reference sequence). CDR3 length: 13 amino acids. The CDR3: CASSQQGNTEAFF. Here the CDR3 DNA reads TGTGCCAGCAGTCAACAGGGGAACACTGAAGCTTTCTTT.

The chain is built from TRBV7-9 and TRBJ1-6; TRBD1 matches 9 bases. Germline lookup yields CDR1 SEHNR and CDR2 FQNEAQ (reference sequence). Germline trimming cut 5 bases from V and 0 bases from J; bases unmatched to any gene: 8. The CDR3 extends over 18 amino acids. The CDR3 here is CASSHRGPASSYNSPLHF. The CDR3 DNA reads as TGTGCCAGCAGCCACAGGGGGCCAGCGAGCTCCTATAATTCACCCCTCCACTTT.

The chain joins TRBV19 to TRBJ2-1; the D gene is possibly TRBD1 (7 bases). This CDR3 contains 17 residues. Trimming took off 5 bases at V and 0 bases at J, with 17 bases between the two ends. Germline CDR1 LNHDA, CDR2 SQIVND (reference sequence). The CDR3, as DNA: TGTGCCAGTAGTGTCAGACTAGGGGGCGGCTCCTACAATGAGCAGTTCTTC. Its protein product is CASSVRLGGGSYNEQFF.

This sequence joins TRBV7-6 and TRBJ2-1; perhaps TRBD2 as D (6 bases). V lost 1 base to trimming and J lost 7 bases, with 11 bases between them. The CDR3 extends over 14 amino acids. Germline CDR1 and CDR2: SGHVS and FNYEAQ. The CDR3 DNA reads TGTGCCAGCAGCTTAGGCGGGACCTCAAATGAGCAGTTCTTC. Protein product: CASSLGGTSNEQFF.

The gene calls are TRBV19 and TRBJ1-1; TRBD1 might be the D (6 bases). V was pared by 6 bases and J by 3 bases, with 8 bases between. Germline V CDR1 and CDR2: LNHDA, SQIVND (reference sequence). The length of the CDR3 is 12 residues. As DNA, the CDR3 is TGTGCCAGTAGAGGGGGTGACACTGAAGCTTTCTTT. Protein: CASRGGDTEAFF. Complete variable domain (other parts from reference TRBV19 and TRBJ1-1): DGGITQSPKYLFRKEGQNVTLSCEQNLNHDAMYWYRQDPGQGLRLIYYSQIVNDFQKGDIAEGYSVSREKKESFPLTVTSAQKNPTAFYLCASRGGDTEAFFGQGTRLTVV.

The chain combines TRBV28 with TRBJ2-7; 7 nucleotides agree with TRBD1. Germline lookup yields CDR1 MDHEN and CDR2 SYDVKM. V gave up 4 bases and J gave up 1 base; unmatched junction bases: 4. The CDR3 covers 14 residues. The CDR3 DNA reads TGTGCCAGCAGTTGGGACAGTATGTCCTACGAGCAGTACTTC. Its translation is CASSWDSMSYEQYF.

The chain combines TRBV5-1 with TRBJ1-4; tentatively, D is TRBD1 (6 bases). Trimming took 7 bases from V and 4 from J, leaving 14 bases between them. The germline V gene encodes CDR1 SGHRS and CDR2 YFSETQ. The CDR3 contains 14 residues. In DNA form, the CDR3 reads TGCGCCAGCGGACTGGACAGCATTAATGAAAAACTGTTTTTT. Protein product: CASGLDSINEKLFF.

This chain's CDR3 is CASSLAAGTGELFF. CDR3 DNA: TGTGCCAGCAGCTTGGCCGCAGGGACCGGGGAGCTGTTTTTT. The chain uses TRBV5-8 and TRBJ2-2, with a possible D match to TRBD1 (5 bases). CDR3 size: 14 residues. Germline assignment: CDR1 SGHTS and CDR2 YDEGEE. The V and J ends lost 0 bases and 5 bases respectively, with 8 bases between them.

The chain joins TRBV13 to TRBJ2-7; 12 bases agree with TRBD1. The CDR3 sequence is 15 residues long. The germline V gene encodes CDR1 PRHDT and CDR2 FYEKMQ (reference sequence). Losses at the gene ends were 1 base for V and 5 bases for J; bases not matched to a gene: 3. CDR3 residues: CASSLAGTGGHEQYF. CDR3 bases: TGTGCCAGCAGCTTAGCCGGGACAGGGGGCCACGAGCAGTACTTC.

The V and J genes are TRBV27 and TRBJ2-3; D remains ambiguous. The CDR3 extends over 15 amino acids. CDR1 and CDR2 from the germline V gene are MNHEY and SMNVEV (reference sequence). V lost 5 bases and J lost 1, with 13 bases in between. CDR3 DNA sequence: TGTGCCAGCAGTGGGCTCCCGCCTGGCACAGATACGCAGTATTTT. Amino acid sequence: CASSGLPPGTDTQYF.

The chain is built from TRBV7-2 and TRBJ1-2; TRBD1 might be the D (6 bases). CDR3 length: 15 residues. Per the germline V gene, CDR1 is SGHTA and CDR2 is FQGNSA. V was pared by 1 base and J by 7 bases, with 16 bases between. CDR3 DNA: TGTGCCAGCAGCTTAGAGACCGACAGGCTCGCTGGCTACACCTTC. Its translation: CASSLETDRLAGYTF.

The rearrangement uses TRBV20-1 and TRBJ1-6; 7 bases agree with TRBD1. CDR3 length: 19 residues. CDR1 and CDR2 from the germline V gene are DFQATT and SNEGSKA (reference sequence). With V trimmed by 3 bases and J by 1 base, 15 bases remained unmatched. CDR3 residues: CSASGRGQPTWSYNSPLHF. CDR3 coding DNA: TGCAGTGCTAGTGGTAGGGGACAGCCGACGTGGTCCTATAATTCACCCCTCCACTTT.

The V gene is TRBV7-6, the J gene TRBJ2-7; D remains unclear. Germline V gene lookup returns CDR1 SGHVS and CDR2 FNYEAQ. The CDR3 contains 13 residues. V lost 5 bases, J lost 2 bases, and 10 bases lay in between. DNA for the CDR3: TGTGCCAGCAGCGTCGGACGGACCTACGAGCAGTACTTC. Translating gives CASSVGRTYEQYF.

The rearrangement uses TRBV7-8 and TRBJ1-6; the D gene is possibly TRBD1 (6 bases). From germline, CDR1 is SGHVS and CDR2 FQNEAQ. Trimming stripped 5 bases from V and 5 bases from J, with 16 bases between. The CDR3 runs 16 residues. CDR3 sequence: CASSPSGRGHNSPLHF. CDR3 DNA: TGTGCCAGCAGCCCCTCAGGCCGGGGGCATAATTCACCCCTCCACTTT. Supplemented by reference TRBV7-8 and TRBJ1-6, the full variable domain reads GAGVSQSPRYKVAKRGQDVALRCDPISGHVSLFWYQQALGQGPEFLTYFQNEAQLDKSGLPSDRFFAERPEGSVSTLKIQRTQQEDSAVYLCASSPSGRGHNSPLHFGNGTRLTVT.

The V and J genes are TRBV6-1 and TRBJ2-5; tentatively, D is TRBD1 (6 bases). Germline V gene lookup returns CDR1 MNHNS and CDR2 SASEGT. The CDR3 is made up of 14 amino acids. The germline V and J ends were trimmed by 2 bases and 1 base, with 8 bases remaining between them. The CDR3 DNA reads as TGTGCCAGCAGTGAAACGGACAGCCAAGAGACCCAGTACTTC. Translating it yields CASSETDSQETQYF.

The J gene is TRBJ1-6, the V gene TRBV25-1, with a weak D call TRBD1 (6 bases). The V gene lost 4 bases and the J gene lost 10 bases, with 14 bases spanning the gap. The CDR3 covers 14 residues. Per germline, CDR1 MGHDK and CDR2 SYGVNS. In DNA, the CDR3 is TGTGCCAGCAGTGTGGACAGCTTTGGATCACCCCTCCACTTT. Amino acid sequence: CASSVDSFGSPLHF.

The chain employs TRBV19 and TRBJ2-1; D might be TRBD2 (7 bases). V was cut by 6 bases and J by 7 bases, with 10 bases left in between. The CDR3 runs 12 residues. The V gene's germline CDR1 is LNHDA and CDR2 SQIVND (reference sequence). CDR3 sequence reads: CASRGGGNEQFF. In nucleotides, the CDR3 is TGTGCCAGTAGGGGAGGGGGAAATGAGCAGTTCTTC. The whole variable domain, remainder taken from reference TRBV19 and TRBJ2-1, is DGGITQSPKYLFRKEGQNVTLSCEQNLNHDAMYWYRQDPGQGLRLIYYSQIVNDFQKGDIAEGYSVSREKKESFPLTVTSAQKNPTAFYLCASRGGGNEQFFGPGTRLTVL.

This sequence joins TRBV2 and TRBJ1-5; D is perhaps TRBD1 (5 bases). The CDR3 extends over 17 amino acids. Germline V lookup: CDR1 SNHLY, CDR2 FYNNEI. Trimming pared 0 bases from V and 0 bases from J, leaving 12 bases between. CDR3 loop: CASSEARDVYSNQPQHF. The CDR3 DNA follows: TGTGCCAGCAGTGAAGCGCGGGACGTATATAGCAATCAGCCCCAGCATTTT. Looking up the rest from reference TRBV2 and TRBJ1-5 gives the full variable domain: EPEVTQTPSHQVTQMGQEVILRCVPISNHLYFYWYRQILGQKVEFLVSFYNNEISEKSEIFDDQFSVERPDGSNFTLKIRSTKLEDSAMYFCASSEARDVYSNQPQHFGDGTRLSIL.

The genes are TRBV19 and TRBJ1-1; possible D gene TRBD1, 5 bases. The CDR3 covers 16 residues. Per the germline V gene, CDR1 is LNHDA and CDR2 is SQIVND (reference sequence). Deletions cut 1 base from V and 0 bases from J, with 12 bases between. The CDR3, as DNA: TGTGCCAGTAGTATAGGGGGGGTGTGGGTGAACACTGAAGCTTTCTTT. This translates into CASSIGGVWVNTEAFF.